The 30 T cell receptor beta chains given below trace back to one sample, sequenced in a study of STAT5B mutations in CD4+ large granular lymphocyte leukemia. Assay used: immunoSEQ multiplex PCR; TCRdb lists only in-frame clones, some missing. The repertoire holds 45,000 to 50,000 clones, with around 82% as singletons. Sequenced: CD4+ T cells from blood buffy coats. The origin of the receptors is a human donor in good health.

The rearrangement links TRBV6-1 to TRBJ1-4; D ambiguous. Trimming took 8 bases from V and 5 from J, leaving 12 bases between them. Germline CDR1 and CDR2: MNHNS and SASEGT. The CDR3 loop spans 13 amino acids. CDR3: CASRLRRNEKLFF. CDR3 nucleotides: TGTGCCAGCCGTCTTAGGCGCAATGAAAAACTGTTTTTT.

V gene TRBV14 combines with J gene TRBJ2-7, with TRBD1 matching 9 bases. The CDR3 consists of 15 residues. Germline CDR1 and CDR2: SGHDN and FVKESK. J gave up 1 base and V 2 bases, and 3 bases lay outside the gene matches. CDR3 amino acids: CASSQSGTGSYEQYF. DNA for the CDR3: TGTGCCAGCAGCCAATCTGGGACAGGGTCCTACGAGCAGTACTTC.

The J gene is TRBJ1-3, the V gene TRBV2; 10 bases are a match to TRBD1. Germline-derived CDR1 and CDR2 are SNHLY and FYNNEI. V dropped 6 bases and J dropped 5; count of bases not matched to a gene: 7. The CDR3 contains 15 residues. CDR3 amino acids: CASRDSGQGRNTIYF. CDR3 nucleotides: TGTGCCAGCAGGGATTCGGGACAGGGGAGAAACACCATATATTTT.

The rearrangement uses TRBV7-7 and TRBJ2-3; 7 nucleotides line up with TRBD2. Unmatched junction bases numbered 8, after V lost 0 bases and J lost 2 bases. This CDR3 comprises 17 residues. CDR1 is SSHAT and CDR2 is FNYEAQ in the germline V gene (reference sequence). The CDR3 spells CASSLAQISGTTDTQYF. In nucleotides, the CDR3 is TGTGCCAGCAGCTTAGCGCAGATAAGCGGGACCACAGATACGCAGTATTTT.

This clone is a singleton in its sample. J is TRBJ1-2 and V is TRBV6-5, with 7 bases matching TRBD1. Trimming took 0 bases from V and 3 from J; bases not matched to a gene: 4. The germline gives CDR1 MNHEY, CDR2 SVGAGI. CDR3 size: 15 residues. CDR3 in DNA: TGTGCCAGCAGTTACTCGGGCAGGGGGGACTATGGCTACACCTTC. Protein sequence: CASSYSGRGDYGYTF.

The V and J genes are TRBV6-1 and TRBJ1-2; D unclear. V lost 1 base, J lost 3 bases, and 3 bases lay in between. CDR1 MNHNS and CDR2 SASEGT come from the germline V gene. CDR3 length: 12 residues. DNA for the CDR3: TGTGCCAGCAGTGAAGGGCACTATGGCTACACCTTC. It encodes CASSEGHYGYTF.

DNA of the CDR3: TGTGCCATCAGTGAGAGGCCGGCGGATGGCTACACCTTC. It yields the protein CAISERPADGYTF. V usage is TRBV10-3 and J usage is TRBJ1-2; the D is unclear. Germline CDR1 and CDR2: ENHRY and SYGVKD. The germline V and J ends were trimmed by 2 bases and 6 bases, with 10 bases remaining between them. This CDR3 region has 13 residues.

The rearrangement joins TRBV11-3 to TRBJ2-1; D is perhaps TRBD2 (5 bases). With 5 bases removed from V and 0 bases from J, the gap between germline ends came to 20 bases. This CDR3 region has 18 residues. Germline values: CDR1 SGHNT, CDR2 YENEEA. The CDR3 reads CASSRVGRAASSYNEQFF. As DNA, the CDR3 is TGTGCCAGCAGCCGGGTTGGGCGGGCCGCTAGCTCCTACAATGAGCAGTTCTTC.

The CDR3 here is CAWKATYEQYF. DNA for the CDR3: TGTGCCTGGAAAGCCACCTACGAGCAGTACTTC. The chain couples TRBV30 to TRBJ2-7; D unclear. Trimming shortened V by 4 bases and J by 2 bases, and 6 bases separated the two germline ends. This CDR3 contains 11 residues. Germline-derived CDR1 and CDR2 are GTSNPN and SVGIG (reference sequence).

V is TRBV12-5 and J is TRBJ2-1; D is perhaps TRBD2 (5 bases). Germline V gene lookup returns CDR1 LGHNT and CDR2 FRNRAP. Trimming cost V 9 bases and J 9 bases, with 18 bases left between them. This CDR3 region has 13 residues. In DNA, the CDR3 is TGTGCTAGCCAGGTTCAGCCCGGGGTTGAGCAGTTCTTC. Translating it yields CASQVQPGVEQFF.

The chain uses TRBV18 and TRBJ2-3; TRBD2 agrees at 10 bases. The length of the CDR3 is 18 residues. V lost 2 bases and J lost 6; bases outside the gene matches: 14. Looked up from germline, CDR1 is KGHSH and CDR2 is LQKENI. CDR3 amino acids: CASSPELAGAALADTQYF. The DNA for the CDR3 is TGTGCCAGCTCACCAGAGCTAGCGGGGGCAGCCCTGGCGGATACGCAGTATTTT. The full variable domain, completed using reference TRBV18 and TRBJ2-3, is NAGVMQNPRHLVRRRGQEARLRCSPMKGHSHVYWYRQLPEEGLKFMVYLQKENIIDESGMPKERFSAEFPKEGPSILRIQQVVRGDSAAYFCASSPELAGAALADTQYFGPGTRLTVL.

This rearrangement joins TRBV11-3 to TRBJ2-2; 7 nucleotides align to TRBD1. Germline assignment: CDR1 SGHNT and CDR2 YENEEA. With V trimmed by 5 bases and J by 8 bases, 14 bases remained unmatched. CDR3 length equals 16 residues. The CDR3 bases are TGTGCCAGCAGCCTCAAGACAGGGATGGGAAGAGGGGAGCTGTTTTTT. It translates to CASSLKTGMGRGELFF.

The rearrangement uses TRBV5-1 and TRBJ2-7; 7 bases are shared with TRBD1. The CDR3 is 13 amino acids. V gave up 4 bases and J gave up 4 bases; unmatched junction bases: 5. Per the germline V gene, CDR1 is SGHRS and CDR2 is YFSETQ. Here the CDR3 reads CASSHTGVYEQYF. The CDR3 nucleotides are TGCGCCAGCAGCCACACAGGGGTTTACGAGCAGTACTTC.

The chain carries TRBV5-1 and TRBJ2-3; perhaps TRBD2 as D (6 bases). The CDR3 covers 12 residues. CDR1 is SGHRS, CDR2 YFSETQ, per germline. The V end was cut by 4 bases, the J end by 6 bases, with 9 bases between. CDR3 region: CASSAGTDTQYF. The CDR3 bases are TGCGCCAGCAGCGCAGGGACTGATACGCAGTATTTT.

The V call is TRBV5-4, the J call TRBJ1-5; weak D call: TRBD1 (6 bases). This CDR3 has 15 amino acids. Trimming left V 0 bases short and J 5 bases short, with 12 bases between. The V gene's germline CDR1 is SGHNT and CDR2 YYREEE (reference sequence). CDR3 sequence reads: CASSLVTGRDQPQHF. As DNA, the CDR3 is TGTGCCAGCAGCTTGGTTACAGGGAGAGATCAGCCCCAGCATTTT. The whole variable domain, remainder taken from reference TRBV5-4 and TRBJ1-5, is ETGVTQSPTHLIKTRGQQVTLRCSSQSGHNTVSWYQQALGQGPQFIFQYYREEENGRGNFPPRFSGLQFPNYSSELNVNALELDDSALYLCASSLVTGRDQPQHFGDGTRLSIL.

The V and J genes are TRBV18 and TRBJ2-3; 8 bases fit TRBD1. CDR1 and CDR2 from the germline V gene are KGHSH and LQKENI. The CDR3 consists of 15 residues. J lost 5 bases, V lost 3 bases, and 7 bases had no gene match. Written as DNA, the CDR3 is TGTGCCAGCTCACCTACAGGGGGAGAGGGAGATACGCAGTATTTT. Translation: CASSPTGGEGDTQYF.

DNA of the CDR3: TGTGCCCGTTCGACAGGGGCCGAGCAGTACTTC. Its translation is CARSTGAEQYF. The genes are TRBV30 and TRBJ2-7, with TRBD1 identical over 8 bases. With 8 bases clipped from V and 6 bases from J, the junction kept 6 bases outside the gene matches. Germline CDR1 reads GTSNPN; CDR2 reads SVGIG (reference sequence). The CDR3 loop spans 11 amino acids.

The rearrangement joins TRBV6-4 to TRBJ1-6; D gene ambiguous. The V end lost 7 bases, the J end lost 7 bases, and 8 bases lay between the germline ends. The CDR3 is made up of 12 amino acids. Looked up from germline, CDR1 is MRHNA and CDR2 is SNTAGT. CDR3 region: CASTGLNSPLHF. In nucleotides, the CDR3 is TGTGCCAGCACCGGACTAAATTCACCCCTCCACTTT.

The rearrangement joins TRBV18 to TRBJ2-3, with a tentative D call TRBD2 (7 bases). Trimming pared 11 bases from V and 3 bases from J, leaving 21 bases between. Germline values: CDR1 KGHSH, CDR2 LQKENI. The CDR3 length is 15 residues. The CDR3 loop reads CALKGGEGVTDTQYF. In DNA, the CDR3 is TGTGCCCTCAAAGGGGGGGAAGGGGTGACAGATACGCAGTATTTT.

The CDR3, as DNA: TGTGCCAGCAGCGGCCAATTCGGCACCGGGGAGCTGTTTTTT. Amino acid sequence: CASSGQFGTGELFF. This rearrangement joins TRBV9 to TRBJ2-2; D remains unclear. Germline lookup yields CDR1 SGDLS and CDR2 YYNGEE. V dropped 3 bases and J dropped 4 bases, with 10 bases sitting between them. This CDR3 is 14 amino acids long. Variable domain in full (rest from reference TRBV9 and TRBJ2-2): DSGVTQTPKHLITATGQRVTLRCSPRSGDLSVYWYQQSLDQGLQFLIQYYNGEERAKGNILERFSAQQFPDLHSELNLSSLELGDSALYFCASSGQFGTGELFFGEGSRLTVL.

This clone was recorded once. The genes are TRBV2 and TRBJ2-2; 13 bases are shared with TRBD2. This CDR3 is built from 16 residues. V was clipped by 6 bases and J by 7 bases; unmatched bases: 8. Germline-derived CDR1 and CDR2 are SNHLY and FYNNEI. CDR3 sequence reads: CASRHRLAGGIGELFF. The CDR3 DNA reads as TGTGCCAGCAGGCACCGACTAGCGGGAGGTATCGGGGAGCTGTTTTTT.

The CDR3 spells CASRAGTESYNEQFF. CDR3 sequence (DNA): TGCGCCAGCAGGGCCGGGACAGAGTCCTACAATGAGCAGTTCTTC. The chain joins TRBV5-1 to TRBJ2-1, with 7 bases lining up with TRBD1. Germline CDR1 reads SGHRS; CDR2 reads YFSETQ. Trimming removed 5 bases from V and 1 base from J; junction bases left unmatched: 6. The CDR3 totals 15 residues.

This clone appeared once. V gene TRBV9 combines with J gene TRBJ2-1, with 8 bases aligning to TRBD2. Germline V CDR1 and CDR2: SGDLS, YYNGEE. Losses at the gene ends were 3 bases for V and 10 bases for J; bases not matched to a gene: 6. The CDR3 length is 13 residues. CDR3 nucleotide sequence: TGTGCCAGCAGCGATGGACTAGCCCACGAGCAGTTCTTC. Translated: CASSDGLAHEQFF.

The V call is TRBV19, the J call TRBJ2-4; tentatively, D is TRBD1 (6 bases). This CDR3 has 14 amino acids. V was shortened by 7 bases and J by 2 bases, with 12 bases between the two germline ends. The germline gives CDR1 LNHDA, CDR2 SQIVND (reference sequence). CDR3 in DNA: TGTGCCAGTAATTCAGGGGTTCCCAAAAACATTCAGTACTTC. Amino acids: CASNSGVPKNIQYF.

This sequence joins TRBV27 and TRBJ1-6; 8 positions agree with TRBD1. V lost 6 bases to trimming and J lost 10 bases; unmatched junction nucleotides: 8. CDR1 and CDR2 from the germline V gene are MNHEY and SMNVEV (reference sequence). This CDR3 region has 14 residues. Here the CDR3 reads CASSYTRGPSPLHF. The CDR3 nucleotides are TGTGCCAGCAGCTATACCAGGGGGCCCTCACCCCTCCACTTT.

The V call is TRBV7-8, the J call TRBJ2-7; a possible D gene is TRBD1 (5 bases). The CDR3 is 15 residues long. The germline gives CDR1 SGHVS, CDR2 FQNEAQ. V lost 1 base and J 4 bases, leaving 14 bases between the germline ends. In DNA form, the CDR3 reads TGTGCCAGCAGCTTAGTCTTGGGGCAGGAGTACGAGCAGTACTTC. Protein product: CASSLVLGQEYEQYF.

Here the CDR3 reads CASGPLADSQETQYF. The CDR3 DNA reads as TGTGCCAGTGGGCCACTGGCGGACTCTCAAGAGACCCAGTACTTC. The V call is TRBV19, the J call TRBJ2-5; possible D gene TRBD2, 5 bases. CDR3 length equals 15 residues. Germline CDR1 LNHDA, CDR2 SQIVND (reference sequence). Trimming took 8 bases from V and 2 from J, leaving 18 bases between them.

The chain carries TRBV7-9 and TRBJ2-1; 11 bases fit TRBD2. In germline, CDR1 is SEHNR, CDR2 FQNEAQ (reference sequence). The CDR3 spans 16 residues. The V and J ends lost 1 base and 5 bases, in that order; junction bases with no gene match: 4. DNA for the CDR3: TGTGCCAGCAGCTTAGTACTAGCGGGAGTCCACAATGAGCAGTTCTTC. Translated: CASSLVLAGVHNEQFF.

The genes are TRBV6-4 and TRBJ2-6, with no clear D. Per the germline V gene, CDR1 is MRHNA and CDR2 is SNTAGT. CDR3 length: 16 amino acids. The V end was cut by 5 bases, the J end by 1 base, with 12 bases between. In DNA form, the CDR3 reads TGTGCCAGCAGTCGAGAATTCGGATCTGGGGCCAACGTCCTGACTTTC. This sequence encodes CASSREFGSGANVLTF.

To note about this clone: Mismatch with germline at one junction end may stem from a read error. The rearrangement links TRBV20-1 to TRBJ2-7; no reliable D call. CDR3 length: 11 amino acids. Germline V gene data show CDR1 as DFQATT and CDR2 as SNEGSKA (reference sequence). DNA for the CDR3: TGCAGTGCCCCTCATATGCCCGAGCACTACTTC. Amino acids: CSAPHMPEHYF.